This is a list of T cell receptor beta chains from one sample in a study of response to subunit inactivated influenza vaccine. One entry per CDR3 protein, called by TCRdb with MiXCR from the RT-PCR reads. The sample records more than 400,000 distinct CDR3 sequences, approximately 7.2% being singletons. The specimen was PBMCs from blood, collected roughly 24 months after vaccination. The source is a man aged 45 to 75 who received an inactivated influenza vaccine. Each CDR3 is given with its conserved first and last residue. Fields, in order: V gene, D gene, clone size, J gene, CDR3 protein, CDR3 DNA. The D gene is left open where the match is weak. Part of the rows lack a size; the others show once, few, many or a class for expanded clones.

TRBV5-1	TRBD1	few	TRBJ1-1	CASSDHPTGDISEAFF	TGCGCCAGCAGCGATCATCCAACAGGGGATATTTCTGAAGCTTTCTTT
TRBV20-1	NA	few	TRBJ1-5	CSVRGSGGRYQPQHF	TGCAGTGTCCGAGGCTCGGGCGGGAGGTACCAGCCCCAGCATTTT
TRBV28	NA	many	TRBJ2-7	CASSLAGRYEQYF	TGTGCCAGCAGTTTAGCGGGGAGGTACGAGCAGTACTTC
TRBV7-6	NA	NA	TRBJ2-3	CASSLRLEDTQYF	TGTGCCAGCAGCTTAAGACTAGAAGATACGCAGTATTTT
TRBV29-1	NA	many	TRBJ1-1	CSVEEYQAVKAFF	TGCAGCGTTGAAGAATATCAAGCTGTGAAAGCTTTCTTT
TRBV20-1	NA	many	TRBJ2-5	CSAASDFYKNTQYF	TGCAGTGCTGCATCGGACTTTTACAAGAACACCCAGTACTTC
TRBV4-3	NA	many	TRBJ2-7	CASSPSHFERAYEQYF	TGCGCCAGCAGCCCCTCCCACTTCGAGCGGGCCTACGAGCAGTACTTC
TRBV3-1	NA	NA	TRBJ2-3	CASSQRPGETDTQYF	TGTGCCAGCAGCCAACGGCCGGGTGAGACAGATACGCAGTATTTT
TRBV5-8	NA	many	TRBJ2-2	CASSLAQNTGELFF	TGTGCCAGCAGCTTGGCACAGAACACCGGGGAGCTGTTTTTT
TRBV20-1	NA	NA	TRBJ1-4	CSATRDNEKLFF	TGCAGTGCTACCAGGGATAATGAAAAACTGTTTTTT
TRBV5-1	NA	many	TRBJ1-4	CASSLVGAGPNEKLFF	TGCGCCAGCAGCTTGGTGGGGGCAGGGCCTAATGAAAAACTGTTTTTT
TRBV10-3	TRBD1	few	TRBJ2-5	CATRGQGTQETQYF	TGTGCCACTAGAGGACAGGGGACCCAAGAGACCCAGTACTTC
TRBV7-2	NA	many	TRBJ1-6	CASSFSPFRGGNSPLHF	TGTGCCAGCAGCTTCAGTCCTTTTCGGGGCGGTAATTCACCCCTCCACTTT
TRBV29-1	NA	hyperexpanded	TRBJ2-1	CSVERAPWDEQFF	TGCAGCGTTGAGCGGGCCCCTTGGGATGAGCAGTTCTTC
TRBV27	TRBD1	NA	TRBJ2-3	CASAPPRGHTDTQYF	TGTGCCAGCGCCCCCCCAAGGGGGCATACAGATACGCAGTATTTT
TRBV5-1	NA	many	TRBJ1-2	CASRRTSDGYTF	TGCGCCAGCAGAAGGACGTCGGATGGCTACACCTTC
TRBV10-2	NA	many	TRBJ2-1	CASSVTTLFYNEQFF	TGCGCCAGCAGTGTGACGACTCTATTTTACAATGAGCAGTTCTTC
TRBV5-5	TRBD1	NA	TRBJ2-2	CASSGESGTVNTGELFF	TGTGCCAGCAGCGGGGAATCCGGGACAGTGAACACCGGGGAGCTGTTTTTT
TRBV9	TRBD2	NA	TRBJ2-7	CASSVVAGDLYEQYF	TGTGCCAGCAGCGTAGTAGCGGGGGATCTGTACGAGCAGTACTTC
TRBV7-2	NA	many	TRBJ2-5	CASSLWLQETQYF	TGTGCCAGCAGCTTATGGCTCCAAGAGACCCAGTACTTC
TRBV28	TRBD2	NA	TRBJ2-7	CASSPEAGLSYEQYF	TGTGCCAGCAGTCCTGAAGCGGGGCTCTCCTACGAGCAGTACTTC
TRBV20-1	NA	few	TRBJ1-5	CSAGEINTQGNQPQHF	TGCAGTGCTGGGGAGATTAATACTCAGGGCAATCAGCCCCAGCATTTT
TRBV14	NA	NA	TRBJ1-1	CASSIGQSEAFF	TGTGCCAGCAGCATAGGACAGAGTGAAGCTTTCTTT
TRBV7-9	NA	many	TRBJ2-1	CASSQGGWQFF	TGTGCCAGCAGCCAAGGGGGGTGGCAGTTCTTC
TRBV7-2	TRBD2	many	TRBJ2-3	CASSLASGGTDTQYF	TGTGCCAGCAGCTTAGCTAGCGGGGGAACAGATACGCAGTATTTT
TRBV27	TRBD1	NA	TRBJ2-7	CASSWRQGDEQYF	TGTGCCAGCAGCTGGAGACAGGGAGACGAGCAGTACTTC
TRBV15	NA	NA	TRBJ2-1	CATSRDGRGYNEQFF	TGTGCCACCAGCAGAGATGGGCGGGGATACAATGAGCAGTTCTTC
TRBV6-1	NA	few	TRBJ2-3	CASRVEGGYTQYF	TGTGCCAGCAGAGTTGAGGGGGGGTATACGCAGTATTTT
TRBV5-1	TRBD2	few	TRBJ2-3	CASSRLAGRGEDTQYF	TGCGCCAGCAGCCGACTAGCGGGGCGCGGAGAAGATACGCAGTATTTT
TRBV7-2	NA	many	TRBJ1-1	CASSYRGGWTEAFF	TGTGCCAGCAGCTACCGGGGGGGTTGGACTGAAGCTTTCTTT
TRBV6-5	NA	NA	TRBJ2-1	CASSRTRGRPFF	TGTGCCAGCAGCCGTACTAGAGGCCGTCCGTTCTTC
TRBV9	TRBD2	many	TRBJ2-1	CASSASGSGSYNEQFF	TGTGCCAGCAGCGCGTCAGGTAGCGGGAGTTACAATGAGCAGTTCTTC
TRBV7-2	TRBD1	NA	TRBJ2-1	CASSYGDRGLLNEQFF	TGTGCCAGCAGCTATGGGGACAGGGGGTTATTAAATGAGCAGTTCTTC
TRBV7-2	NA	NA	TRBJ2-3	CASSHLMGVSTDTQYF	TGTGCCAGCAGCCATTTGATGGGGGTGAGCACAGATACGCAGTATTTT
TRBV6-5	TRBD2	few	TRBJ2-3	CASRLLAGGEDTQYF	TGTGCCAGCAGGTTACTAGCGGGGGGAGAAGATACGCAGTATTTT
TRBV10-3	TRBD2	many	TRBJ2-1	CAIRTSGTPYNEQFF	TGTGCCATCCGGACTAGCGGGACGCCCTACAATGAGCAGTTCTTC
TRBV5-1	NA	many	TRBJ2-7	CASSYDPSSYEQYF	TGCGCCAGCAGCTATGACCCTAGCTCCTACGAGCAGTACTTC
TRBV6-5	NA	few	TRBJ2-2	CASSYLTGLNTGELFF	TGTGCCAGCAGTTATTTGACGGGGCTGAACACCGGGGAGCTGTTTTTT
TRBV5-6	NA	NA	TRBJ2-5	CASRSPREGQETQYF	TGTGCCAGCAGATCGCCTCGGGAAGGCCAAGAGACCCAGTACTTC
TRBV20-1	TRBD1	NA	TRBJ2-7	CSAEDRASKTYEQYF	TGCAGTGCTGAGGACAGGGCCTCTAAAACCTACGAGCAGTACTTC
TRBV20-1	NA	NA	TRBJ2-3	CSARVPRGVGTDTQYF	TGCAGTGCTAGAGTGCCCAGGGGCGTAGGCACAGATACGCAGTATTTT
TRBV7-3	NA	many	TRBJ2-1	CASSWAGNNEQFF	TGTGCCAGCAGCTGGGCGGGAAACAATGAGCAGTTCTTC
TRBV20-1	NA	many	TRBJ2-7	CSARPGAGEQYF	TGCAGTGCCAGACCCGGGGCCGGCGAGCAGTACTTC
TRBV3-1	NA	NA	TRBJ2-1	CASSQGNTNEQFF	TGTGCCAGCAGCCAAGGAAACACGAATGAGCAGTTCTTC
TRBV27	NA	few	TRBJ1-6	CASKRVGELLSPLHF	TGTGCCAGCAAGAGGGTGGGTGAGTTGCTATCACCCCTCCACTTT
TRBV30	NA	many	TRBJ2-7	CAWSPRDYEQYF	TGTGCCTGGAGTCCCCGGGACTACGAGCAGTACTTC
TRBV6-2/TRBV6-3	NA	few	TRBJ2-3	CASIRGRRTDTQYF	TGTGCCAGCATTCGGGGGCGTAGGACAGATACGCAGTATTTT
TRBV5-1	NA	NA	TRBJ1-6	CASSSSDNSPLHF	TGCGCCAGCAGCTCCTCAGATAATTCACCCCTCCACTTT
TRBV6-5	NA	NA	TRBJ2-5	CASSYTPPGQETQYF	TGTGCCAGCAGTTACACCCCCCCGGGGCAAGAGACCCAGTACTTC
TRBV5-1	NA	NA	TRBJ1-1	CASSFIGQGRNTEAFF	TGCGCCAGCAGCTTTATCGGTCAGGGGCGGAACACTGAAGCTTTCTTT
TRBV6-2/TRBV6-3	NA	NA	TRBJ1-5	CASTYDIRSNQPQHF	TGTGCCAGCACCTACGATATCCGTAGCAATCAGCCCCAGCATTTT
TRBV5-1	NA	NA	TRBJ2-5	CASSPTYQETQYF	TGCGCCAGCAGCCCGACGTACCAAGAGACCCAGTACTTC
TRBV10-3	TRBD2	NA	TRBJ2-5	CAISEPGLAGGGETQYF	TGTGCCATCAGTGAGCCGGGACTAGCGGGAGGGGGAGAGACCCAGTACTTC
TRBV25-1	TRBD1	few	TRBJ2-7	CASRRGYGEQYF	TGTGCCAGCCGCAGGGGGTACGGCGAGCAGTACTTC
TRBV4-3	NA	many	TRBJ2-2	CASSPGGLVLRRNTGELFF	TGCGCCAGCAGCCCCGGAGGGTTGGTCCTCAGGAGGAACACCGGGGAGCTGTTTTTT
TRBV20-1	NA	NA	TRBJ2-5	CSARDHQQETQYF	TGCAGTGCTAGAGATCACCAACAAGAGACCCAGTACTTC
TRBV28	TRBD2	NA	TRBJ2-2	CASTPYWEGPNTGELFF	TGTGCCAGCACCCCATATTGGGAGGGCCCGAACACCGGGGAGCTGTTTTTT
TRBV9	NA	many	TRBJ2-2	CASSARTARGDGELFF	TGTGCCAGCAGCGCCCGGACCGCCCGAGGTGACGGGGAGCTGTTTTTT